These 5 T cell receptor beta chains originate from one sample sequenced in a study of CD8 T cells in Susac syndrome. Random hexamers were used to reverse transcribe about 0.5 to 1 ug of RNA. Via MiXCR, TCRdb re-called the immunoSEQ multiplex PCR reads, giving one row per CDR3 protein. The sample has approximately 170,000 distinct CDR3 sequences, approximately 94% seen once; the top ten hold roughly 0.1%. Material: CD4+ T cells from PBMCs. These receptors were taken from a human donor with multiple sclerosis.

The V gene is TRBV9, the J gene TRBJ2-2; D is tentatively TRBD1 or TRBD2 (5 bases each). Trimming left V 2 bases short and J 5 bases short, with 13 bases between. Per the germline V gene, CDR1 is SGDLS and CDR2 is YYNGEE. The CDR3 is made up of 15 amino acids. This CDR3 is CASSVTPEGTGELFF. Here the CDR3 DNA reads TGTGCCAGCAGCGTCACACCAGAGGGGACCGGGGAGCTGTTTTTT.

The chain recombines TRBV6-5 with TRBJ2-1; 8 bases fit TRBD2. The CDR3 sequence is 11 residues long. Germline lookup yields CDR1 MNHEY and CDR2 SVGAGI. V lost 2 bases to trimming and J lost 14 bases; unmatched junction nucleotides: 2. The CDR3 spells CASSYGTSKFF. CDR3 sequence (DNA): TGTGCCAGCAGTTACGGGACTAGTAAGTTCTTC.

The V call is TRBV12-3 or TRBV12-4, the J call TRBJ1-2; a weak D match, TRBD1 (6 bases). V was shortened by 1 base and J by 6 bases, with 12 bases between the two germline ends. The CDR3 spans 14 residues. The CDR3 DNA is TGTGCCAGCAGTTTAGGGTACAGGGCGGATGGCTACACCTTC. It specifies CASSLGYRADGYTF.

CDR3 bases: TGTGCCACCGGGGACAGGGCTTACGAAAAACTGTTTTTT. Protein: CATGDRAYEKLFF. This chain connects TRBV10-3 to TRBJ1-4; TRBD1 aligns across 9 bases. The CDR3 spans 13 residues. Germline assignment: CDR1 ENHRY and CDR2 SYGVKD. Trimming took 10 bases from V and 8 from J; bases not matched to a gene: 8.

This clonotype showed up just once. The chain uses TRBV11-2 and TRBJ2-1, with 7 bases identical to TRBD2. After removal of 4 bases from V and 5 bases from J, the junction contained 2 bases not matched to a gene. CDR3 size: 13 residues. From germline, CDR1 is SGHAT and CDR2 FQNNGV. Here the CDR3 reads CASSSGLNNEQFF. CDR3 nucleotides: TGTGCCAGCAGCTCGGGACTAAACAATGAGCAGTTCTTC.